Each of the 3 T cell receptor beta chains below was sequenced from the same sample in a study of blood T cell repertoires in COVID-19. Produced via immunoSEQ multiplex PCR; TCRdb's table is partial and in-frame only. The table has more than 350,000 clones, around nine tenths seen once; the top ten hold 1.4% to 1.5%. Sequencing input: PBMCs or T cells enriched from blood (not recorded which). Every receptor here comes from a woman aged 18-29 years who had been exposed to COVID-19.

Of note for this clone: This specimen includes other DNA sequences encoding the same CDR3. This chain joins TRBV18 and TRBJ2-2; D gene unclear. The germline V gene encodes CDR1 KGHSH and CDR2 LQKENI. V lost 2 bases to trimming and J lost 6 bases, with 4 bases between them. The length of the CDR3 is 12 residues. The CDR3 loop is CASSPASGELFF. Here the CDR3 DNA reads TGTGCCAGCTCACCAGCGTCCGGGGAGCTGTTTTTT.

The table lists this clone with many counts. The rearrangement uses TRBV3-1 (or the pseudogene TRBV3-2) and TRBJ1-2; 11 bases line up with TRBD1. V was pared by 4 bases and J by 8 bases, with 6 bases of the junction left unmatched. There are 14 residues in the CDR3. Per germline, CDR1 LGHDT and CDR2 YNNKEL (reference sequence). CDR3 nucleotide sequence: TGTGCCAGCAGCCTTAGGACAGGGGGCGCGGGCTACACCTTC. This sequence encodes CASSLRTGGAGYTF.

The rearrangement joins TRBV13 to TRBJ2-5; TRBD2 matches at 11 bases. This CDR3 has 15 residues. V trimming: 5 bases; J trimming: 5 bases; junction bases outside the gene matches: 7. Germline-derived CDR1 and CDR2 are PRHDT and FYEKMQ (reference sequence). The CDR3 bases are TGTGCCAGCAGCCTTCCGGGACTAGCGGCGGAGACCCAGTACTTC. This sequence encodes CASSLPGLAAETQYF.